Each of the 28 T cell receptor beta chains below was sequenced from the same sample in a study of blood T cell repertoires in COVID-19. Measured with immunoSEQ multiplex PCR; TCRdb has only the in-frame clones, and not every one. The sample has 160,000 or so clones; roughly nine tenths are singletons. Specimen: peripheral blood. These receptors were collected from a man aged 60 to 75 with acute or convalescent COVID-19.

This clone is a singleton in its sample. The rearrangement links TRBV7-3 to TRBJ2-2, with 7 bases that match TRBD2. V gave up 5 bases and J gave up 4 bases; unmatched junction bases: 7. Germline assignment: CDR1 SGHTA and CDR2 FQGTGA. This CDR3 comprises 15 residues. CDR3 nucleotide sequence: TGTGCCAGCAGCCCCATGGTAGCGGGCACCGGGGAGCTGTTTTTT. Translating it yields CASSPMVAGTGELFF.

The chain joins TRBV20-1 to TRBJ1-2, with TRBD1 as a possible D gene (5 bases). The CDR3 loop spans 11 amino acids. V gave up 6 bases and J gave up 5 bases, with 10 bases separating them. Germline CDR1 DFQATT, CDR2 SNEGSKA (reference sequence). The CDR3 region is CSAVEGYGYTF. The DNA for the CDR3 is TGCAGTGCAGTGGAGGGGTATGGCTACACCTTC.

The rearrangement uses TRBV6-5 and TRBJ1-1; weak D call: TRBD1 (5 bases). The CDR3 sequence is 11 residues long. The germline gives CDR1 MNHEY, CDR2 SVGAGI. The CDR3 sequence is CGAGENTEAFF. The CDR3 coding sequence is TGTGGGGCGGGGGAGAACACTGAAGCTTTCTTT.

CDR3 sequence: CATSRETPDRGETQYF. As DNA, the CDR3 is TGTGCCACCAGCAGAGAAACCCCGGACAGGGGAGAGACCCAGTACTTC. The chain has TRBV15 and TRBJ2-5, with 9 bases fitting TRBD1. This CDR3 has 16 amino acids. Losses at the gene ends were 0 bases for V and 4 bases for J; bases not matched to a gene: 6. Germline V gene lookup returns CDR1 LNHNV and CDR2 YYDKDF (reference sequence).

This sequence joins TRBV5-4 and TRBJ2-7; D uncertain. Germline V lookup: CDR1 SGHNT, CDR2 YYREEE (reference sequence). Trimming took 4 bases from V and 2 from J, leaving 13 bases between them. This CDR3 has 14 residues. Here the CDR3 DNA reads TGTGCCAGCAGCCCAGAAATATCCACCTACGAGCAGTACTTC. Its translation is CASSPEISTYEQYF.

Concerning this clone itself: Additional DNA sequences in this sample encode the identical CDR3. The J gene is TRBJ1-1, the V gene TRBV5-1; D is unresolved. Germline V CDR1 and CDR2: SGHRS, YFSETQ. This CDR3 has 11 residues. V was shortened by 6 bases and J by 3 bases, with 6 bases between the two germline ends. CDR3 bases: TGCGCCAGCATTGGAGACACTGAAGCTTTCTTT. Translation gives CASIGDTEAFF.

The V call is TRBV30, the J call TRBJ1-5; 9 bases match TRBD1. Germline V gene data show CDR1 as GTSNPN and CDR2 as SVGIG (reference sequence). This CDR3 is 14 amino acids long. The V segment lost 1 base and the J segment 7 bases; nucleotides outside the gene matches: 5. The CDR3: CAWSEGTGSQPQHF. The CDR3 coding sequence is TGTGCCTGGAGTGAGGGGACAGGGAGCCAGCCCCAGCATTTT.

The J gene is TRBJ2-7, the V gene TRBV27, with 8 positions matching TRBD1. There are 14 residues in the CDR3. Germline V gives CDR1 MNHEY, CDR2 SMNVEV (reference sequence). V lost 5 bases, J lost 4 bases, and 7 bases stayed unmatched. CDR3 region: CASSVGQGGYEQYF. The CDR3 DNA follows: TGTGCCAGCAGTGTCGGACAGGGCGGGTACGAGCAGTACTTC.

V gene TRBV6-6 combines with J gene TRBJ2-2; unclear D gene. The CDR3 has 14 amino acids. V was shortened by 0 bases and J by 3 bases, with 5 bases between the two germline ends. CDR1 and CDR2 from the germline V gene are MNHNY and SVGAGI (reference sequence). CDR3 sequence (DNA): TGTGCCAGCAGTTACTCGAGGCACACCGGGGAGCTGTTTTTT. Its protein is CASSYSRHTGELFF.

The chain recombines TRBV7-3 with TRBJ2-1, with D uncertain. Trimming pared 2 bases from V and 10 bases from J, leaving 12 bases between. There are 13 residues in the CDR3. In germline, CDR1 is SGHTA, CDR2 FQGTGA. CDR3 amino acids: CASSLYERQEQFF. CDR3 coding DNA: TGTGCCAGCAGCTTATATGAGCGTCAGGAGCAGTTCTTC.

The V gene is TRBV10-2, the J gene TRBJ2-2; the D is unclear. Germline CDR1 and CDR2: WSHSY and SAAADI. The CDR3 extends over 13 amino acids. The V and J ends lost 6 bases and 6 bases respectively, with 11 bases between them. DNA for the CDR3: TGCGCCAGCAGGCAGGCCGCCGCCGGGGAGCTGTTTTTT. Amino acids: CASRQAAAGELFF.

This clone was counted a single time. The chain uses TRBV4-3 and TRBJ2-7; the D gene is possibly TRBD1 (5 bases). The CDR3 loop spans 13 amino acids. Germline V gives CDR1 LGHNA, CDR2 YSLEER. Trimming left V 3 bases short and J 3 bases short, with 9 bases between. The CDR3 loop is CASSQGPDYEQYF. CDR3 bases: TGCGCCAGCAGCCAGGGGCCCGACTACGAGCAGTACTTC.

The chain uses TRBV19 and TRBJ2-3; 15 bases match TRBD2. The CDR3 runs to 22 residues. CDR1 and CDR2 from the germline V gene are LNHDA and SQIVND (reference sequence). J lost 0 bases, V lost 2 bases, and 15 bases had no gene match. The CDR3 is CASSITIVEGLAGGTSTDTQYF. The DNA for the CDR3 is TGTGCCAGTAGTATAACGATTGTAGAGGGACTAGCGGGGGGAACTAGCACAGATACGCAGTATTTT. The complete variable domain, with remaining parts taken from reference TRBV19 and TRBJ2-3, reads DGGITQSPKYLFRKEGQNVTLSCEQNLNHDAMYWYRQDPGQGLRLIYYSQIVNDFQKGDIAEGYSVSREKKESFPLTVTSAQKNPTAFYLCASSITIVEGLAGGTSTDTQYFGPGTRLTVL.

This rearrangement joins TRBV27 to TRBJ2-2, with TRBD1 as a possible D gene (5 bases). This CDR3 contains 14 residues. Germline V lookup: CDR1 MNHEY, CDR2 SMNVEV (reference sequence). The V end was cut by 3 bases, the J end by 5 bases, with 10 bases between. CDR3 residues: CASSFGRETGELFF. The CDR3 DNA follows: TGTGCCAGCAGTTTCGGCAGGGAAACCGGGGAGCTGTTTTTT.

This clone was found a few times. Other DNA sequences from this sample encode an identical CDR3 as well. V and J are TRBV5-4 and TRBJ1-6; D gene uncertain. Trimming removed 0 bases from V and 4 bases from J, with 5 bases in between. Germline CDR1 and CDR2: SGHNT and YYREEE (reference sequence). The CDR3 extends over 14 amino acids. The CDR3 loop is CASSLDRYNSPLHF. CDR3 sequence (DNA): TGTGCCAGCAGCTTGGATCGGTATAATTCACCCCTCCACTTT.

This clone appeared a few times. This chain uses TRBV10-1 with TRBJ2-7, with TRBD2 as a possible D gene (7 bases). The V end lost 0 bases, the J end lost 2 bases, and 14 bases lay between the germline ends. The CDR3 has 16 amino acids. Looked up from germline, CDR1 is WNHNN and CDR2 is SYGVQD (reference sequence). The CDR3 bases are TGCGCCAGCAGTGAGTCCTGGGAGGGGGAGCCCTACGAGCAGTACTTC. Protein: CASSESWEGEPYEQYF.

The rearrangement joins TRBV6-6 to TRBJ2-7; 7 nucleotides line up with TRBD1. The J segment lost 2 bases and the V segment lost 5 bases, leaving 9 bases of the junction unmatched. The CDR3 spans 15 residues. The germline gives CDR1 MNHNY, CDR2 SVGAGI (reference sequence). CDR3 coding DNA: TGTGCCAGCAGTCTAATCAGGCAGGGGGCCTACGAGCAGTACTTC. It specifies CASSLIRQGAYEQYF.

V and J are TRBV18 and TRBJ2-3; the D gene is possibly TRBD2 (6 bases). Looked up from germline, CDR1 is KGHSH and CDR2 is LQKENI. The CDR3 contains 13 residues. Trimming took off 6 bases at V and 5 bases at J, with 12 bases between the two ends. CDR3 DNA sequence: TGTGCCAGCTCTCGCGGGACGGAAGATACGCAGTATTTT. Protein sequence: CASSRGTEDTQYF.

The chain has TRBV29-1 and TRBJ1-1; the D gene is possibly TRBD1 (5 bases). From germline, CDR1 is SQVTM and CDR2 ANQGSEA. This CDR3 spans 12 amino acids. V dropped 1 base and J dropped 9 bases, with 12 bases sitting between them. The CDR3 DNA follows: TGCAGCGTTGAAGTAGTCAAGGGGAAAGCTTTCTTT. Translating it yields CSVEVVKGKAFF.

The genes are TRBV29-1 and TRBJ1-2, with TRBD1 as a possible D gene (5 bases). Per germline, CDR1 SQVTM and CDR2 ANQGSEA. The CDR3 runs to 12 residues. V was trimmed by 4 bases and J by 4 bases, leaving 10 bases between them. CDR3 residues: CSVAGQFYGYTF. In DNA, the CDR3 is TGCAGCGTTGCAGGGCAGTTCTATGGCTACACCTTC.

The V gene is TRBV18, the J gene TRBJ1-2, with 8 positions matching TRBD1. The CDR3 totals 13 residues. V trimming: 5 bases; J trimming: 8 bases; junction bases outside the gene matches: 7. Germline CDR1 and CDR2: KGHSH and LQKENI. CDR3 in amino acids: CASSLSGGDGYTF. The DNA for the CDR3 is TGTGCCAGCTCATTGTCAGGGGGCGACGGCTACACCTTC.

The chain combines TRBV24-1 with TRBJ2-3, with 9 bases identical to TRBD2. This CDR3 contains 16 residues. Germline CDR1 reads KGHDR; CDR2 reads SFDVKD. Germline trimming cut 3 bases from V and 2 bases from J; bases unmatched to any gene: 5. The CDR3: CATSDLTSGLTDTQYF. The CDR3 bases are TGTGCCACCAGTGATCTGACTAGCGGCCTCACAGATACGCAGTATTTT.

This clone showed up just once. This CDR3 reads CASSLGNRYYGYTF. For the CDR3, the DNA is TGTGCCAGTAGCTTGGGAAACAGGTACTATGGCTACACCTTC. The gene calls are TRBV19 and TRBJ1-2, with D perhaps TRBD1 (5 bases). V lost 6 bases, J lost 3 bases, and 14 bases lay in between. The CDR3 runs to 14 residues. Germline V gene data show CDR1 as LNHDA and CDR2 as SQIVND (reference sequence).

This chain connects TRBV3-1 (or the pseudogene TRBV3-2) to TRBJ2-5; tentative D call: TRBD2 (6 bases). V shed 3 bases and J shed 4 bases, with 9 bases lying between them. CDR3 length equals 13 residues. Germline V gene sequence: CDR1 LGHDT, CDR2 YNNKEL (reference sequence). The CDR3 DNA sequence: TGTGCCAGCAGCCAGACTAGATTAGAGACCCAGTACTTC. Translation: CASSQTRLETQYF.

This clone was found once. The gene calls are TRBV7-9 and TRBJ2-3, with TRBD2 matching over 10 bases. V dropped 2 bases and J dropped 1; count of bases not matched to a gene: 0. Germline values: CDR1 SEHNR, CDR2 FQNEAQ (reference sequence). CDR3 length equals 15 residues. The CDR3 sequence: CASSLTSGGTDTQYF. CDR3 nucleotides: TGTGCCAGCAGCTTAACTAGCGGGGGCACAGATACGCAGTATTTT.

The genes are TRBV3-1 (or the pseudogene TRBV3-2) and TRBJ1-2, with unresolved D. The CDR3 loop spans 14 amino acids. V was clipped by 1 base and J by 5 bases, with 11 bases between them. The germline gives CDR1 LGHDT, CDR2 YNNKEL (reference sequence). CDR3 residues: CASSQGRASYGYTF. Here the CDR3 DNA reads TGTGCCAGCAGCCAAGGGAGGGCGTCATATGGCTACACCTTC.

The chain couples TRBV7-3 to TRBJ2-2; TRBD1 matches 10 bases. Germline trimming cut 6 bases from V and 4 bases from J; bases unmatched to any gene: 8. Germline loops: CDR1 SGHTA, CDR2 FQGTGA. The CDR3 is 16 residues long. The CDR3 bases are TGTGCCAGCAGGGTACCGGGACAGGGGTTCACCGGGGAGCTGTTTTTT. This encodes CASRVPGQGFTGELFF.

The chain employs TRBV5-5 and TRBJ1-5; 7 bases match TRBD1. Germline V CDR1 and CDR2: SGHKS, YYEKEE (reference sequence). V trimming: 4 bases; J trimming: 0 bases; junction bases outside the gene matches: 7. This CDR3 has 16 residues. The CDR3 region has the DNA TGTGCCAGCAGCCTGGGACAGAGATATAGCAATCAGCCCCAGCATTTT. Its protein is CASSLGQRYSNQPQHF.